The 27 T cell receptor beta chains below were found in one sample sequenced in a study of Ad26.COV2.S vaccination and SARS-CoV-2 variants. The treatment denotes: some 20 received Ad26.COV2.S at low or high dose, single or two shots; roughly five received placebo; per-sample allocation not given. Samples were taken on day 63 after the first vaccine or placebo injection. Method: immunoSEQ multiplex PCR; TCRdb's copy keeps in-frame clones and lacks some. The sample holds 350,000 to 450,000 clones, approximately 92% seen once. The starting material was peripheral blood, obtained in a trial of Ad26.COV2.S vaccine versus placebo. The receptors were gathered from a person aged 18-60 years who received the Ad26.COV2.S COVID-19 vaccine or a placebo.

The chain is built from TRBV3-1 (or the pseudogene TRBV3-2) and TRBJ2-2; D is tentatively TRBD1 or TRBD2 (5 bases each). Trimming left V 2 bases short and J 7 bases short, with 11 bases between. The CDR3 covers 14 residues. Per germline, CDR1 LGHDT and CDR2 YNNKEL (reference sequence). In nucleotides, the CDR3 is TGTGCCAGCAGCCAAAGCCCTGGGGGCGGGGAGCTGTTTTTT. Translated, it gives CASSQSPGGGELFF.

The chain recombines TRBV19 with TRBJ2-1; D is ambiguous. Trimming shortened V by 5 bases and J by 4 bases, and 15 bases separated the two germline ends. Per the germline V gene, CDR1 is LNHDA and CDR2 is SQIVND (reference sequence). The CDR3 length is 15 residues. Here the CDR3 reads CASSPIASPYNEQFF. In DNA form, the CDR3 reads TGTGCCAGTAGTCCGATAGCCTCCCCTTACAATGAGCAGTTCTTC.

The chain combines TRBV19 with TRBJ2-4; D tentatively fits TRBD1 or TRBD2 (6 bases each). Germline V lookup: CDR1 LNHDA, CDR2 SQIVND (reference sequence). The V and J ends lost 3 bases and 1 base respectively, with 13 bases between them. The CDR3 contains 16 residues. CDR3 bases: TGTGCCAGTAGTATTCCGGGGGCCGGGGCCAAAAACATTCAGTACTTC. This gives the protein CASSIPGAGAKNIQYF.

V usage is TRBV6-1 and J usage is TRBJ2-1, with unresolved D. The CDR3 sequence is 12 residues long. The V end was cut by 1 base, the J end by 6 bases, with 4 bases between. Per germline, CDR1 MNHNS and CDR2 SASEGT. The CDR3 loop reads CASSEGGNEQFF. CDR3 DNA sequence: TGTGCCAGCAGTGAAGGGGGCAATGAGCAGTTCTTC.

In DNA, the CDR3 is TGTGCCAGCAGCCCAGGGGGCCCTAGCAGGGTTCAGCCCCAGCATTTT. This codes for CASSPGGPSRVQPQHF. J is TRBJ1-5 and V is TRBV7-9, with TRBD1 identical over 8 bases. The CDR3 contains 16 residues. The V segment lost 5 bases and the J segment 6 bases; nucleotides outside the gene matches: 12. The germline CDR1 and CDR2 sequences are SEHNR and FQNEAQ (reference sequence).

This chain uses TRBV7-2 with TRBJ2-5; tentatively, D is TRBD2 (5 bases). Germline values: CDR1 SGHTA, CDR2 FQGNSA. Deletions cut 1 base from V and 5 bases from J, with 11 bases between. The CDR3 runs to 14 residues. For the CDR3, the DNA is TGTGCCAGCAGCTTAGATCGGACTGGGGAGACCCAGTACTTC. This translates into CASSLDRTGETQYF.

The chain couples TRBV5-4 to TRBJ2-3, with D possibly matching TRBD2 (7 bases). Trimming pared 2 bases from V and 4 bases from J, leaving 17 bases between. Germline CDR1 SGHNT, CDR2 YYREEE (reference sequence). The CDR3 runs 16 residues. The CDR3 nucleotides read TGTGCCAGCAGCTTCGTCCGGGGGGCCGACGCAGATACGCAGTATTTT. Amino acid sequence: CASSFVRGADADTQYF.

The V call is TRBV12-5, the J call TRBJ2-5, with TRBD1 matching 7 bases. There are 16 residues in the CDR3. Germline values: CDR1 LGHNT, CDR2 FRNRAP. The ends lost 4 bases at V and 5 bases at J; junction bases unmatched: 13. CDR3 amino acids: CASGSHPGQLEETQYF. As DNA, the CDR3 is TGTGCTAGTGGTTCTCACCCGGGACAGCTTGAGGAGACCCAGTACTTC.

The V call is TRBV28, the J call TRBJ1-2; 7 bases are shared with TRBD1. The CDR3 is 13 amino acids. Per germline, CDR1 MDHEN and CDR2 SYDVKM. V lost 3 bases to trimming and J lost 13 bases; unmatched junction nucleotides: 11. The CDR3 reads CASSFPGQTSITF. As DNA, the CDR3 is TGTGCCAGCAGTTTTCCGGGACAGACCTCGATCACCTTC.

The chain is built from TRBV9 and TRBJ2-5; D uncertain. Trimming left V 0 bases short and J 4 bases short, with 7 bases between. The CDR3 spans 13 residues. The germline gives CDR1 SGDLS, CDR2 YYNGEE. The CDR3 sequence is CASSVDQRETQYF. In nucleotides, the CDR3 is TGTGCCAGCAGCGTAGATCAGAGAGAGACCCAGTACTTC.

The chain has TRBV28 and TRBJ1-5; D is perhaps TRBD1 (5 bases). This CDR3 has 13 residues. Trimming left V 7 bases short and J 5 bases short, with 12 bases between. Germline V gene data show CDR1 as MDHEN and CDR2 as SYDVKM. CDR3 nucleotides: TGTGCCAGCAAAATCCAGGGTTATCAGCCCCAGCATTTT. Its translation is CASKIQGYQPQHF.

The CDR3 sequence: CASSLAPASKLFF. CDR3 DNA: TGTGCCAGCAGCTTAGCACCGGCCTCGAAACTGTTTTTT. The V call is TRBV7-8, the J call TRBJ1-4; D call uncertain. V was cut by 0 bases and J by 11 bases, with 10 bases left in between. The CDR3 runs to 13 residues. CDR1 is SGHVS and CDR2 is FQNEAQ in the germline V gene.

The chain joins TRBV5-4 to TRBJ1-1; a weak D match, TRBD1 (5 bases). Germline V gene sequence: CDR1 SGHNT, CDR2 YYREEE (reference sequence). Trimming stripped 3 bases from V and 6 bases from J, with 15 bases between. The CDR3 length is 14 residues. This chain's CDR3 is CASSSLGEGSEAFF. For the CDR3, the DNA is TGTGCCAGCAGCTCCCTGGGAGAGGGGTCTGAAGCTTTCTTT.

The rearrangement joins TRBV7-9 to TRBJ1-2, with D unclear. V lost 5 bases and J 8 bases, leaving 21 bases between the germline ends. The CDR3 sequence is 15 residues long. The V gene's germline CDR1 is SEHNR and CDR2 FQNEAQ (reference sequence). CDR3 sequence reads: CASSPLVGGVGGYTF. The CDR3, as DNA: TGTGCCAGCAGCCCTCTGGTAGGCGGGGTCGGGGGCTACACCTTC.

The chain uses TRBV15 and TRBJ2-5; D gene ambiguous. The CDR3 totals 12 residues. V lost 4 bases and J lost 5, with 8 bases in between. The germline V gene encodes CDR1 LNHNV and CDR2 YYDKDF (reference sequence). This CDR3 reads CATSIQSETQYF. The CDR3 nucleotides read TGTGCCACCAGCATACAATCCGAGACCCAGTACTTC.

The gene calls are TRBV19 and TRBJ2-1; 15 nucleotides line up with TRBD2. This CDR3 spans 15 amino acids. The V gene's germline CDR1 is LNHDA and CDR2 SQIVND (reference sequence). The V and J ends lost 5 bases and 9 bases, in that order; junction bases with no gene match: 5. The CDR3 region has the DNA TGTGCCAGTAGTGGACTAGCGGGGGGGCCGAGTGAGCAGTTCTTC. Amino acid sequence: CASSGLAGGPSEQFF.

V and J are TRBV30 and TRBJ1-5; D ambiguous. CDR1 and CDR2 (germline): GTSNPN, SVGIG (reference sequence). This CDR3 has 13 amino acids. Trimming left V 5 bases short and J 2 bases short, with 10 bases between. The CDR3, as DNA: TGTGCCTGGGGAGACAATCGCAATCAGCCCCAGCATTTT. This translates into CAWGDNRNQPQHF.

J is TRBJ2-5 and V is TRBV6-5; 9 nucleotides agree with TRBD1. The CDR3 spans 15 residues. V gave up 4 bases and J gave up 5 bases; unmatched junction bases: 8. CDR1 and CDR2 from the germline V gene are MNHEY and SVGAGI. The DNA for the CDR3 is TGTGCCAGCAGTTTGGGACAGGGTCATAGGGAGACCCAGTACTTC. Translating it yields CASSLGQGHRETQYF.

The rearrangement joins TRBV7-2 to TRBJ1-6; D uncertain. V gave up 5 bases and J gave up 7 bases, with 6 bases separating them. The CDR3 length is 12 residues. Per the germline V gene, CDR1 is SGHTA and CDR2 is FQGNSA. CDR3 in amino acids: CASSPQNSPLHF. The CDR3 DNA reads as TGTGCCAGCAGCCCGCAAAATTCACCCCTCCACTTT.

This clone occurred once. The gene calls are TRBV9 and TRBJ1-2; the D is unclear. V lost 5 bases to trimming and J lost 7 bases, with 12 bases between them. The germline V gene encodes CDR1 SGDLS and CDR2 YYNGEE. The CDR3 spans 12 residues. CDR3 DNA sequence: TGTGCCAGCAGGGCGGATGTGGGTGGCTACACCTTC. This sequence encodes CASRADVGGYTF.

The rearrangement uses TRBV18 and TRBJ1-2; D remains unclear. The CDR3 length is 14 residues. Germline V lookup: CDR1 KGHSH, CDR2 LQKENI. Trimming left V 0 bases short and J 4 bases short, with 9 bases between. CDR3 coding DNA: TGTGCCAGCTCACCACCGCAGGACCTCTATGGCTACACCTTC. This translates into CASSPPQDLYGYTF.

The chain combines TRBV7-9 with TRBJ2-3; D is perhaps TRBD2 (5 bases). This CDR3 is 14 amino acids long. Looked up from germline, CDR1 is SEHNR and CDR2 is FQNEAQ (reference sequence). V gave up 0 bases and J gave up 11 bases, with 15 bases separating them. CDR3 loop: CASSLAEPRGLQYF. DNA of the CDR3: TGTGCCAGCAGCTTAGCGGAGCCCCGGGGATTGCAGTATTTT.

The sample holds a few counts of this clone. V is TRBV5-1 and J is TRBJ1-2; D possibly corresponds to TRBD1 (5 bases). This CDR3 is 15 amino acids long. V lost 0 bases to trimming and J lost 4 bases, with 13 bases between them. Germline CDR1 SGHRS, CDR2 YFSETQ. The CDR3 loop reads CASSLAPSGGYGYTF. Here the CDR3 DNA reads TGCGCCAGCAGCTTGGCCCCGTCTGGGGGCTATGGCTACACCTTC.

The chain employs TRBV5-6 and TRBJ1-2; 9 nucleotides align to TRBD1. Trimming at V came to 1 base and at J to 6 bases, leaving 13 bases not matched to a gene. The CDR3 loop spans 17 amino acids. CDR1 and CDR2 (germline): SGHDT, YYEEEE. Written as DNA, the CDR3 is TGTGCCAGCAGCTTGCGGACAGGGGTCGATTCTTTAGATGGCTACACCTTC. Translated: CASSLRTGVDSLDGYTF.

The rearrangement links TRBV7-2 to TRBJ1-1, with D possibly TRBD1 on 5 matching bases. The CDR3 sequence is 15 residues long. V was shortened by 3 bases and J by 4 bases, with 15 bases between the two germline ends. Germline V gives CDR1 SGHTA, CDR2 FQGNSA. CDR3: CASSFLLQGITEAFF. DNA of the CDR3: TGTGCCAGCAGCTTTCTCTTGCAGGGTATCACTGAAGCTTTCTTT. Drawing the rest from reference TRBV7-2 and TRBJ1-1, the complete variable domain is GAGVSQSPSNKVTEKGKDVELRCDPISGHTALYWYRQSLGQGLEFLIYFQGNSAPDKSGLPSDRFSAERTGGSVSTLTIQRTQQEDSAVYLCASSFLLQGITEAFFGQGTRLTVV.

CDR3 nucleotides: TGTGCCAGCAGCCTGGGACAGCCCTCTGGAAACACCATATATTTT. Its translation: CASSLGQPSGNTIYF. The rearrangement uses TRBV7-2 and TRBJ1-3; 7 bases line up with TRBD1. V was pared by 5 bases and J by 0 bases, with 4 bases of the junction left unmatched. Germline V gene sequence: CDR1 SGHTA, CDR2 FQGNSA. The CDR3 extends over 15 amino acids.

The CDR3 sequence: CASSRDRGDTEAFF. The CDR3 region has the DNA TGTGCCAGTAGTAGAGACAGGGGGGACACTGAAGCTTTCTTT. V is TRBV19 and J is TRBJ1-1; 9 bases line up with TRBD1. Germline-derived CDR1 and CDR2 are LNHDA and SQIVND (reference sequence). This CDR3 has 14 residues. With V trimmed by 4 bases and J by 3 bases, 3 bases remained unmatched.